The following is a T cell receptor (beta chain) sequence with its context. Its specificity is not known. The V gene's germline CDR1 is KGHSH and CDR2 LQKENI. Trimming took 4 bases from V and 1 from J; bases not matched to a gene: 6. The CDR3 runs to 15 residues. These data come from a study of blood T cells in healthy people across ages. Study-level findings and limits: The study found TCR beta diversity correlated strongly with naive T cell percentage. A roughly linear age-dependent decrease characterized TCR beta diversity per million T cells.

Next came a second PCR, run for about 7 to 12 cycles, which used a sample-barcoded 5' primer along with a J-beta primer mix. A 12-random-nucleotide template-switch adaptor tagged each cDNA molecule. One entry per CDR3 protein results from TCRdb running MiXCR on the 5' RACE reads. The sample has around 1.5 million distinct CDR3 sequences; about 32% are singletons. Sequenced sample: blood. This chain uses TRBV18 with TRBJ2-5; 7 positions match TRBD1. The sequence derives from a woman between 25 and 40 years old in good health. CDR3 region: CASSRQGASQETQYF. CDR3 DNA sequence: TGTGCCAGCTCACGACAGGGAGCTTCCCAAGAGACCCAGTACTTC. Full variable domain (missing parts from reference TRBV18 and TRBJ2-5): NAGVMQNPRHLVRRRGQEARLRCSPMKGHSHVYWYRQLPEEGLKFMVYLQKENIIDESGMPKERFSAEFPKEGPSILRIQQVVRGDSAAYFCASSRQGASQETQYFGPGTRLLVL.